This T cell receptor (beta chain) was found in a study of PD-L1 blockade in urothelial cancer. Study details: Blood samples had a median of 141,255 T cells, more than 65,000 unique TCRs, and clonality 0.080.

V was pared by 3 bases and J by 3 bases, with 3 bases of the junction left unmatched. In germline, CDR1 is KGHSH, CDR2 LQKENI. This CDR3 has 14 amino acids. As to time point: peripheral blood 6 weeks after treatment start. Using immunoSEQ multiplex PCR, the repertoire was profiled, and TCRdb retains in-frame clones only, with some absent. The sample has about 120,000 clones; 85% to 90% are singletons. The sample was PBMCs, taken around atezolizumab (anti-PD-L1) treatment. The chain carries TRBV18 and TRBJ2-7; 9 bases map to TRBD1. The clonotype was recovered from a man in his 60s with urothelial cancer. The chain's CDR3 is CASSPQGQGYEQYF. CDR3 sequence (DNA): TGTGCCAGCTCACCCCAGGGACAGGGCTACGAGCAGTACTTC.